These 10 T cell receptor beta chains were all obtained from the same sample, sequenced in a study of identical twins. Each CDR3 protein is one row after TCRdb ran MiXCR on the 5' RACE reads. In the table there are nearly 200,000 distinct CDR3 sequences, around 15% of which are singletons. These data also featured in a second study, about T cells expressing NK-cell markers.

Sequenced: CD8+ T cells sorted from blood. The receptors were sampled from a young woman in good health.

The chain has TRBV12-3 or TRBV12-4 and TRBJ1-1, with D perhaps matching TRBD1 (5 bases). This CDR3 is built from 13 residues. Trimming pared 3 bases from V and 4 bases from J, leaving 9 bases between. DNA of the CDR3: TGTGCCAGCAGTTTCTCCGGGGCCACTGAAGCTTTCTTT. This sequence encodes CASSFSGATEAFF.

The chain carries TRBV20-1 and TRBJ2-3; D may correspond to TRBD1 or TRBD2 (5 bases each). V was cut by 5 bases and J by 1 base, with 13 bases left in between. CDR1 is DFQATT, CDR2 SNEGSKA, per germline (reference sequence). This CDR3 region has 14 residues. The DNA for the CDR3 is TGCAGTGCTGTGAACAGGACTGGCACAGATACGCAGTATTTT. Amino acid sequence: CSAVNRTGTDTQYF.

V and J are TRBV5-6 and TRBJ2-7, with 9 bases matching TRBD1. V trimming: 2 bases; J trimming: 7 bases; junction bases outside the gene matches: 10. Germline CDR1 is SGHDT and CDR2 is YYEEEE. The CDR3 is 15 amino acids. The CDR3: CASSFGTGPLGEQYF. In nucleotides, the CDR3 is TGTGCCAGCAGCTTCGGGACAGGGCCGTTAGGGGAGCAGTACTTC.

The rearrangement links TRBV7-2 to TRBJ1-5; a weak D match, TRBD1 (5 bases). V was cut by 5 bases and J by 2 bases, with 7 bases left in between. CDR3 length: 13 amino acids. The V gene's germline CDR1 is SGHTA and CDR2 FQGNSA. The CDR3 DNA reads TGTGCCAGCAGCAAAGGGGGCAATCAGCCCCAGCATTTT. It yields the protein CASSKGGNQPQHF.

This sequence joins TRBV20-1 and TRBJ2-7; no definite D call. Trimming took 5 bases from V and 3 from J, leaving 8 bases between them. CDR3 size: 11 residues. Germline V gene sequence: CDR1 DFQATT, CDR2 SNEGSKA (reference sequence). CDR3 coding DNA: TGCAGTGCTGGAACCAGCTACGAGCAGTACTTC. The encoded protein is CSAGTSYEQYF.

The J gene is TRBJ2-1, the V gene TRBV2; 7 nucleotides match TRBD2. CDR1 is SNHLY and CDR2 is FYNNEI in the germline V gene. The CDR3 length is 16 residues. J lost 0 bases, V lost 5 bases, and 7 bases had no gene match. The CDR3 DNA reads TGTGCCAGCAGTTCTAGCGGAAAAAGCTCCTACAATGAGCAGTTCTTC. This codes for CASSSSGKSSYNEQFF.

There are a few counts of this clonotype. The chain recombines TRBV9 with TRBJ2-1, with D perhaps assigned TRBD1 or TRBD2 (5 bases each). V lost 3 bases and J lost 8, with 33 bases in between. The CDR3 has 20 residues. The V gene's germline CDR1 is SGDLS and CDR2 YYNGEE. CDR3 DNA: TGTGCCAGCAGCGATACCAAAGTTGCTCGACCGGGGACCCCTTCCGATGAGCAGTTCTTC. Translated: CASSDTKVARPGTPSDEQFF.

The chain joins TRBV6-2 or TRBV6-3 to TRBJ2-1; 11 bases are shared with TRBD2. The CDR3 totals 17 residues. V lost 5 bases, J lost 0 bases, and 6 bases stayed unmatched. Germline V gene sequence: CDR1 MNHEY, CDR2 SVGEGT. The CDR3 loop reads CASSLRTSGLSYNEQFF. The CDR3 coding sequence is TGTGCCAGCAGTCTCCGGACTAGCGGGCTCTCCTACAATGAGCAGTTCTTC.

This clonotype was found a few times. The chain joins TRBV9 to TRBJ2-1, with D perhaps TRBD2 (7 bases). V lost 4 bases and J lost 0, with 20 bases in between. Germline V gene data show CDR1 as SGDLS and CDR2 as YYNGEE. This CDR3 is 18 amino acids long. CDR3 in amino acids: CASSPRGGHRSSYNEQFF. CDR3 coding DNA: TGTGCCAGCAGCCCGAGGGGGGGACATAGGAGCTCCTACAATGAGCAGTTCTTC.

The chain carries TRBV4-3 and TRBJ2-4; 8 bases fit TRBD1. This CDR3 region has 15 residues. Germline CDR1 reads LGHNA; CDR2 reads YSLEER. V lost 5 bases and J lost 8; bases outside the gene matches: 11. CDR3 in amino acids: CASSGGTGRGHIQYF. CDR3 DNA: TGCGCCAGCAGCGGTGGGACAGGCAGGGGTCACATTCAGTACTTC.